One sample yielded the 8 T cell receptor beta chains listed below, sequenced in a study of glioma-infiltrating T cells. The iRepertoire nested amplicon-rescue multiplex PCR amplified TCR alpha and beta CDR3s from RNA. TCRdb analysed the multiplex PCR reads with MiXCR anew, one entry per CDR3 protein. The profile covers some 100,000 distinct CDR3 sequences, with about 25% appearing a single time and around a third taken by the ten largest. Input material: glioma tissue, nonneoplastic brain tissue, or PBMCs (not recorded which). The receptor source for this set is a human donor with low-grade glioma or glioblastoma, undergoing nonglioma brain surgery, or in good health (not recorded which).

In its sample, this clonotype was seen many times. The chain carries TRBV28 and TRBJ2-7, with TRBD1 matching over 10 bases. From germline, CDR1 is MDHEN and CDR2 SYDVKM. J gave up 4 bases and V 3 bases, and 15 bases lay outside the gene matches. The CDR3 is made up of 18 amino acids. CDR3 bases: TGTGCCAGCAGTTTGTCGACAGGGGGCGATTCATTGACGTACGAGCAGTACTTC. It codes for CASSLSTGGDSLTYEQYF.

This clonotype appeared many times. This rearrangement joins TRBV18 to TRBJ2-7; 9 bases are a match to TRBD1. This CDR3 comprises 15 residues. J lost 0 bases, V lost 2 bases, and 2 bases had no gene match. CDR1 KGHSH and CDR2 LQKENI come from the germline V gene. This chain's CDR3 is CASSPRTGASYEQYF. CDR3 sequence (DNA): TGTGCCAGCTCACCAAGGACAGGGGCCTCCTACGAGCAGTACTTC.

On this clonotype itself: The final CDR3 position lacks the conserved phenylalanine or tryptophan, pointing to a likely read error. V gene TRBV30 combines with J gene TRBJ1-3, with D perhaps matching TRBD1 (5 bases). Germline assignment: CDR1 GTSNPN and CDR2 SVGIG (reference sequence). This CDR3 contains 12 residues. Trimming left V 3 bases short and J 4 bases short, with 7 bases between. In nucleotides, the CDR3 is TGTGCCTGGAGCCCAGGGGGAAACACCATATATTCT. Amino acids: CAWSPGGNTIYS.

This clonotype was recorded many times. V gene TRBV6-2 or TRBV6-3 combines with J gene TRBJ1-1, with D perhaps TRBD1 (5 bases). Germline V gene data show CDR1 as MNHEY and CDR2 as SVGEGT. V was shortened by 5 bases and J by 1 base, with 8 bases between the two germline ends. The CDR3 contains 13 residues. The CDR3 reads CASSVGPNTEAFF. The CDR3 DNA is TGTGCCAGCAGTGTGGGACCGAACACTGAAGCTTTCTTT.

This clonotype was observed at least ten times. The J gene is TRBJ2-7, the V gene TRBV5-1; the D gene is possibly TRBD2 (5 bases). CDR3 length equals 14 residues. Germline CDR1 SGHRS, CDR2 YFSETQ. With 1 base removed from V and 3 bases from J, the gap between germline ends came to 11 bases. The CDR3 loop is CASSLRLANYEQYF. Here the CDR3 DNA reads TGCGCCAGCAGCTTGAGGCTAGCTAACTACGAGCAGTACTTC.

This clonotype appeared many times. V usage is TRBV7-9 and J usage is TRBJ1-6; maybe TRBD1 (6 bases). V was cut by 3 bases and J by 10 bases, with 13 bases left in between. The CDR3 covers 14 residues. In germline, CDR1 is SEHNR, CDR2 FQNEAQ (reference sequence). In nucleotides, the CDR3 is TGTGCCAGCAGCTTCCTGGGGGCGCAGTCACCCCTCCACTTT. Translation: CASSFLGAQSPLHF.

For the CDR3, the DNA is TGCGCCAGCAGCCCCCGGGGGACAGGGTGGTCTGAAGCTTTCTTT. This gives the protein CASSPRGTGWSEAFF. The chain has TRBV5-1 and TRBJ1-1; TRBD1 agrees at 9 bases. This CDR3 contains 15 residues. V shed 4 bases and J 6 bases; nucleotides not matched to a gene: 10. CDR1 is SGHRS and CDR2 is YFSETQ in the germline V gene.

Ten or more counts support this clonotype. The chain employs TRBV5-4 and TRBJ1-2; the match to TRBD1 covers 10 bases. This CDR3 has 14 amino acids. Trimming at V came to 0 bases and at J to 4 bases, leaving 0 bases not matched to a gene. The germline gives CDR1 SGHNT, CDR2 YYREEE (reference sequence). This CDR3 reads CASSLGQGAYGYTF. The CDR3 nucleotides are TGTGCCAGCAGCTTGGGACAGGGGGCCTATGGCTACACCTTC. Full variable domain (rest looked up from reference TRBV5-4 and TRBJ1-2): ETGVTQSPTHLIKTRGQQVTLRCSSQSGHNTVSWYQQALGQGPQFIFQYYREEENGRGNFPPRFSGLQFPNYSSELNVNALELDDSALYLCASSLGQGAYGYTFGSGTRLTVV.